This TCR beta chain was captured in a study of graft-versus-host responses after intestinal transplantation. The overall study: Recipients got multivisceral, liver-intestinal, or isolated intestinal transplants. Following induction with anti-thymocyte globulin, all recipients were given tacrolimus and steroids for two to three years. Notes on the study in general: With peak circulating GvH clone levels came an association with early post-transplant HvG declines. The study found high graft-versus-host to host-versus-graft clonal ratios in allografts of patients with graft-donor T cell macrochimerism.

Only in-frame clones appear in the TCRdb table, and some are missing; sequencing was by immunoSEQ multiplex PCR. The table has around 100,000 clones, 90% to 95% seen once. Germline assignment: CDR1 SGHAT and CDR2 FQNNGV. Trimming removed 5 bases from V and 8 bases from J; junction bases left unmatched: 6. CDR3 length equals 14 residues. Comment on this clone: Its target is not known.

The sample was unstimulated CD8+ T cells sorted from spleen or lymph node cells, taken before intestinal transplant. The clonotype originates from a human donor who received an intestinal transplant. The chain joins TRBV11-2 to TRBJ2-1; 10 bases align to TRBD1. The CDR3 region has the DNA TGTGCCAGCAGCCACGGGACAGGGGTGTATGAGCAGTTCTTC. This gives the protein CASSHGTGVYEQFF.